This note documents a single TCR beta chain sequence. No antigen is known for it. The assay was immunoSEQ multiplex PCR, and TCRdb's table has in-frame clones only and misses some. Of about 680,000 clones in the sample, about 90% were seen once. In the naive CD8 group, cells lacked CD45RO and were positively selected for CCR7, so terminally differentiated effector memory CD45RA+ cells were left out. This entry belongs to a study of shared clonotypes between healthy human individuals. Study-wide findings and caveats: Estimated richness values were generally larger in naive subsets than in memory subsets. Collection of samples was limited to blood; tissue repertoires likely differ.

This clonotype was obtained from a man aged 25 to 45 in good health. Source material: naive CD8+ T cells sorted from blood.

The CDR3 DNA reads TGTGCCAGCAGGCCCGTAACCCTTCCCGGGACGGAAAGAGCCTACGAGCAGTACTTC. Amino acids: CASRPVTLPGTERAYEQYF. The V call is TRBV27, the J call TRBJ2-7; D could derive from TRBD1 or TRBD2 (5 bases each). This CDR3 is built from 19 residues. Germline V gene data show CDR1 as MNHEY and CDR2 as SMNVEV (reference sequence). V gave up 6 bases and J gave up 2 bases, with 29 bases separating them.